The rows below give T cell receptor beta chains drawn from one sample of a study of T cell clones after liver transplantation. Sequencing was performed with immunoSEQ multiplex PCR; in TCRdb, only in-frame clones are kept and a portion is missing. The sample lists 49,000 or so clones, approximately 71% occurring once. The sample was CD4+ T cells from blood, taken approximately 52 months after liver transplant. These receptor sequences come from a human patient who received a liver transplant. Some T cells may be graft donor cells. CDR3s include the opening cysteine and the closing phenylalanine or tryptophan. The D gene is left open where the match is weak. Clone sizes are given selectively: once, few, many, or a class where the clone is expanded.

D gene: TRBD1
J gene: TRBJ2-7
clone size: -
V gene: TRBV11-2
CDR3 protein: CASSPTGGAEDYEQYF
CDR3 DNA: TGTGCCAGCAGCCCGACAGGGGGCGCAGAGGACTACGAGCAGTACTTC

D gene: -
J gene: TRBJ2-7
clone size: -
V gene: TRBV29-1
CDR3 protein: CSGITGSSSYEQYF
CDR3 DNA: TGCAGCGGAATCACAGGTTCTAGCTCCTACGAGCAGTACTTC

D gene: TRBD1
J gene: TRBJ2-2
clone size: -
V gene: TRBV7-3
CDR3 protein: CASSLRTGRGEAGELFF
CDR3 DNA: TGTGCCAGCAGCTTAAGGACAGGCAGAGGGGAAGCCGGGGAGCTGTTTTTT

D gene: TRBD2
J gene: TRBJ2-7
clone size: -
V gene: TRBV6-1
CDR3 protein: CASSEGRSGGSAYEQYF
CDR3 DNA: TGTGCCAGCAGTGAAGGGAGAAGCGGGGGGTCCGCCTACGAGCAGTACTTC

D gene: -
J gene: TRBJ2-2
clone size: -
V gene: TRBV2
CDR3 protein: CASSLLWNTGELFF
CDR3 DNA: TGTGCCAGCAGTCTGTTGTGGAACACCGGGGAGCTGTTTTTT

D gene: TRBD1
J gene: TRBJ2-1
clone size: few
V gene: TRBV13
CDR3 protein: CASSPGQGARNEQFF
CDR3 DNA: TGTGCCAGCAGCCCGGGACAGGGGGCAAGGAATGAGCAGTTCTTC

D gene: -
J gene: TRBJ1-5
clone size: -
V gene: TRBV14
CDR3 protein: CASSPVYSNQPQHF
CDR3 DNA: TGTGCCAGCAGCCCGGTCTATAGCAATCAGCCCCAGCATTTT

D gene: -
J gene: TRBJ1-3
clone size: -
V gene: TRBV5-1
CDR3 protein: CASSSGSGNTIYF
CDR3 DNA: TGCGCCAGCAGCTCGGGATCTGGAAACACCATATATTTT

D gene: -
J gene: TRBJ1-1
clone size: -
V gene: TRBV27
CDR3 protein: CASSLSGGNTEAFF
CDR3 DNA: TGTGCCAGCAGTTTATCGGGGGGGAACACTGAAGCTTTCTTT

D gene: -
J gene: TRBJ1-1
clone size: few
V gene: TRBV9
CDR3 protein: CASSVGGGSDTEAFF
CDR3 DNA: TGTGCCAGCAGCGTAGGCGGGGGATCGGACACTGAAGCTTTCTTT

D gene: -
J gene: TRBJ2-7
clone size: -
V gene: TRBV28
CDR3 protein: CATQTGTPTLEQYF
CDR3 DNA: TGTGCCACCCAAACGGGGACACCTACTCTCGAGCAGTACTTC

D gene: -
J gene: TRBJ1-3
clone size: -
V gene: TRBV13
CDR3 protein: CASSLNRLGNTIYF
CDR3 DNA: TGTGCCAGCAGCTTAAACAGGCTGGGAAACACCATATATTTT

D gene: TRBD1
J gene: TRBJ1-2
clone size: -
V gene: TRBV7-9
CDR3 protein: CASSPHRGGYGYTF
CDR3 DNA: TGTGCCAGCAGCCCACACAGGGGAGGCTATGGCTACACCTTC

D gene: -
J gene: TRBJ2-1
clone size: -
V gene: TRBV11-1
CDR3 protein: CASSLEAQRGYNEQFF
CDR3 DNA: TGTGCCAGCAGCTTAGAGGCACAAAGGGGTTACAATGAGCAGTTCTTC

D gene: -
J gene: TRBJ1-2
clone size: -
V gene: TRBV9
CDR3 protein: CASSVEAGGGGYTF
CDR3 DNA: TGTGCCAGCAGCGTAGAGGCGGGAGGTGGTGGCTACACCTTC

D gene: -
J gene: TRBJ1-2
clone size: -
V gene: TRBV27
CDR3 protein: CASWTFGGSAYGYTF
CDR3 DNA: TGTGCCAGCTGGACGTTTGGGGGCAGCGCCTATGGCTACACCTTC

D gene: -
J gene: TRBJ2-1
clone size: few
V gene: TRBV11-3
CDR3 protein: CASSLGTASTYNEQFF
CDR3 DNA: TGTGCCAGCAGCCTGGGGACTGCTAGCACCTACAATGAGCAGTTCTTC

D gene: TRBD2
J gene: TRBJ2-7
clone size: few
V gene: TRBV6-1
CDR3 protein: CASGRDYKYEQYF
CDR3 DNA: TGTGCCAGCGGCCGGGACTACAAATACGAGCAGTACTTC

D gene: TRBD1
J gene: TRBJ1-2
clone size: few
V gene: TRBV19
CDR3 protein: CASTGTGSNYGYTF
CDR3 DNA: TGTGCCAGTACAGGGACAGGGTCGAACTATGGCTACACCTTC

D gene: TRBD1
J gene: TRBJ1-6
clone size: -
V gene: TRBV19
CDR3 protein: CASGTENNSPLHF
CDR3 DNA: TGTGCCAGTGGGACAGAGAATAATTCACCCCTCCACTTT

D gene: TRBD1
J gene: TRBJ1-4
clone size: once
V gene: TRBV5-1
CDR3 protein: CASSLEMDRGLRGEKLFF
CDR3 DNA: TGCGCCAGCAGCTTGGAAATGGACAGGGGGCTAAGAGGTGAAAAACTGTTTTTT

D gene: TRBD1
J gene: TRBJ1-1
clone size: -
V gene: TRBV6-5
CDR3 protein: CASSPNPTGMAFF
CDR3 DNA: TGTGCCAGCAGCCCAAACCCGACAGGGATGGCTTTCTTT

D gene: TRBD2
J gene: TRBJ2-1
clone size: -
V gene: TRBV7-3
CDR3 protein: CASSLTRGGYNEQFF
CDR3 DNA: TGTGCCAGCAGCTTGACACGGGGGGGATACAATGAGCAGTTCTTC

D gene: -
J gene: TRBJ1-6
clone size: -
V gene: TRBV7-6
CDR3 protein: CASSPREGSDSPLHF
CDR3 DNA: TGTGCCAGCAGCCCGCGGGAGGGGTCGGATTCACCCCTCCACTTT

D gene: -
J gene: TRBJ1-4
clone size: -
V gene: TRBV18
CDR3 protein: CASSSDSGEKLFF
CDR3 DNA: TGTGCCAGCTCAAGTGACAGCGGTGAAAAACTGTTTTTT

D gene: -
J gene: TRBJ2-7
clone size: few
V gene: TRBV28
CDR3 protein: CASSLVPKTGIEQYF
CDR3 DNA: TGTGCCAGCAGTTTAGTCCCTAAGACAGGCATCGAGCAGTACTTC

D gene: -
J gene: TRBJ1-5
clone size: -
V gene: TRBV6-1
CDR3 protein: CASSESIPGSGQPQHF
CDR3 DNA: TGTGCCAGCAGTGAATCAATCCCAGGGTCGGGTCAGCCCCAGCATTTT

D gene: -
J gene: TRBJ2-2
clone size: -
V gene: TRBV7-9
CDR3 protein: CASSPRTGRNTGELFF
CDR3 DNA: TGTGCCAGCAGCCCCCGAACGGGACGAAACACCGGGGAGCTGTTTTTT

D gene: TRBD2
J gene: TRBJ2-3
clone size: -
V gene: TRBV11-3
CDR3 protein: CASSSLPLAGGPTDTQYF
CDR3 DNA: TGTGCCAGCAGCTCCCTTCCTCTAGCGGGGGGACCCACAGATACGCAGTATTTT

D gene: -
J gene: TRBJ2-3
clone size: -
V gene: TRBV4-1
CDR3 protein: CASSQTLIDPDTQYF
CDR3 DNA: TGCGCCAGCAGCCAAACCCTCATCGACCCAGATACGCAGTATTTT

D gene: -
J gene: TRBJ2-5
clone size: -
V gene: TRBV30
CDR3 protein: CASTARGRETQYF
CDR3 DNA: TGTGCATCGACGGCCCGGGGACGGGAGACCCAGTACTTC

D gene: TRBD1
J gene: TRBJ1-4
clone size: -
V gene: TRBV19
CDR3 protein: CASSPPGQLNEKLFF
CDR3 DNA: TGTGCCAGTAGTCCGCCGGGACAGCTTAATGAAAAACTGTTTTTT

D gene: -
J gene: TRBJ1-1
clone size: -
V gene: TRBV19
CDR3 protein: CASRIGTEAFF
CDR3 DNA: TGTGCCAGTAGAATCGGCACTGAAGCTTTCTTT

D gene: -
J gene: TRBJ2-4
clone size: -
V gene: TRBV7-7
CDR3 protein: CASSPGRADIQYF
CDR3 DNA: TGTGCCAGCAGCCCGGGTAGGGCAGACATTCAGTACTTC

D gene: -
J gene: TRBJ2-2
clone size: -
V gene: TRBV5-4
CDR3 protein: CASSLGSGNTGELFF
CDR3 DNA: TGTGCCAGCAGCTTGGGCTCCGGGAACACCGGGGAGCTGTTTTTT

D gene: TRBD1
J gene: TRBJ1-3
clone size: -
V gene: TRBV25-1
CDR3 protein: CASSEWGQDPSGNTIYF
CDR3 DNA: TGTGCCAGCAGTGAATGGGGACAGGACCCCTCTGGAAACACCATATATTTT

D gene: TRBD1
J gene: TRBJ1-6
clone size: -
V gene: TRBV7-8
CDR3 protein: CASSYGTVNSPLHF
CDR3 DNA: TGTGCCAGCAGCTACGGGACAGTAAATTCACCCCTCCACTTT

D gene: TRBD1
J gene: TRBJ1-4
clone size: -
V gene: TRBV11-2
CDR3 protein: CASSFGTGNEKLFF
CDR3 DNA: TGTGCCAGCAGCTTCGGGACAGGGAATGAAAAACTGTTTTTT

D gene: -
J gene: TRBJ1-6
clone size: -
V gene: TRBV5-4
CDR3 protein: CASSHPNSPLHF
CDR3 DNA: TGTGCCAGCAGCCACCCTAATTCACCCCTCCACTTT

D gene: TRBD2
J gene: TRBJ2-1
clone size: -
V gene: TRBV19
CDR3 protein: CASRLAGAYNEQFF
CDR3 DNA: TGTGCCAGCAGACTAGCGGGGGCGTACAATGAGCAGTTCTTC

D gene: TRBD1
J gene: TRBJ1-5
clone size: many
V gene: TRBV19
CDR3 protein: CASRGQTYNQPQHF
CDR3 DNA: TGTGCCAGTAGGGGACAGACCTACAATCAGCCCCAGCATTTT

D gene: -
J gene: TRBJ1-2
clone size: -
V gene: TRBV25-1
CDR3 protein: CASSYSLGGYTF
CDR3 DNA: TGTGCCAGCAGTTACAGTCTTGGCGGCTACACCTTC

D gene: -
J gene: TRBJ1-6
clone size: -
V gene: TRBV19
CDR3 protein: CASSMTTGGNSPLHF
CDR3 DNA: TGTGCCAGTAGTATGACGACGGGCGGTAATTCACCCCTCCACTTT

D gene: -
J gene: TRBJ2-7
clone size: -
V gene: TRBV5-1
CDR3 protein: CASSLTGTINEQYF
CDR3 DNA: TGCGCCAGCAGCTTAACAGGGACTATTAACGAGCAGTACTTC

D gene: -
J gene: TRBJ2-5
clone size: -
V gene: TRBV19
CDR3 protein: CASSPISGQETQYF
CDR3 DNA: TGTGCCAGTAGTCCCATTTCAGGGCAAGAGACCCAGTACTTC

D gene: -
J gene: TRBJ1-4
clone size: -
V gene: TRBV10-3
CDR3 protein: CAISGDVGELFF
CDR3 DNA: TGTGCCATCAGCGGTGATGTAGGGGAACTGTTTTTT

D gene: TRBD1
J gene: TRBJ1-3
clone size: -
V gene: TRBV7-9
CDR3 protein: CASSPSPGQGSGNTIYF
CDR3 DNA: TGTGCCAGCAGCCCCTCACCGGGACAGGGGTCCGGAAACACCATATATTTT

D gene: -
J gene: TRBJ1-5
clone size: -
V gene: TRBV18
CDR3 protein: CASSPTGNQPQHF
CDR3 DNA: TGTGCCAGCTCTCCCACAGGGAATCAGCCCCAGCATTTT

D gene: -
J gene: TRBJ2-2
clone size: -
V gene: TRBV5-4
CDR3 protein: CASSSRGTGELFF
CDR3 DNA: TGTGCCAGCAGCTCCAGGGGAACCGGGGAGCTGTTTTTT

D gene: -
J gene: TRBJ1-2
clone size: once
V gene: TRBV29-1
CDR3 protein: CSVDQGGGYGYTF
CDR3 DNA: TGCAGCGTTGATCAGGGTGGGGGCTATGGCTACACCTTC

D gene: -
J gene: TRBJ1-5
clone size: few
V gene: TRBV2
CDR3 protein: CASSESEGRSQPQHF
CDR3 DNA: TGTGCCAGCAGTGAATCGGAAGGGCGCAGTCAGCCCCAGCATTTT

D gene: -
J gene: TRBJ1-1
clone size: -
V gene: TRBV4-2
CDR3 protein: CASSQEAEAFF
CDR3 DNA: TGTGCCAGCAGCCAAGAAGCCGAAGCTTTCTTT

D gene: -
J gene: TRBJ1-5
clone size: -
V gene: TRBV10-1
CDR3 protein: CASSGGHSNQPQHF
CDR3 DNA: TGCGCCAGCAGTGGTGGGCATAGCAATCAGCCCCAGCATTTT

D gene: -
J gene: TRBJ1-3
clone size: -
V gene: TRBV7-9
CDR3 protein: CASSLELGNTIYF
CDR3 DNA: TGTGCCAGCAGCTTAGAACTGGGAAACACCATATATTTT

D gene: -
J gene: TRBJ2-3
clone size: -
V gene: TRBV18
CDR3 protein: CASSLGTGTDTQYF
CDR3 DNA: TGTGCCAGCTCCCTCGGGACGGGCACAGATACGCAGTATTTT

D gene: TRBD1
J gene: TRBJ1-1
clone size: -
V gene: TRBV18
CDR3 protein: CASSPREGGRDTEAFF
CDR3 DNA: TGTGCCAGCTCACCACGGGAAGGGGGCAGGGACACTGAAGCTTTCTTT